The 15 T cell receptor beta chains reported below all come from one sample, sequenced in a study of a mutant IDH1 vaccine in newly diagnosed glioma. Assay: immunoSEQ multiplex PCR; the TCRdb copy retains only in-frame clones and omits some. The data hold roughly 70,000 clones, with just over 85% observed a single time. Time point defined: baseline, week 1 (first vaccination visit). Treatment: pre-vaccination baseline after standard-of-care therapy. The material sequenced was PBMCs, taken from a glioma patient treated with radiotherapy, temozolomide or both. These receptor sequences come from a man younger than 40 with glioma.

V is TRBV27 and J is TRBJ2-7; D not resolved. This CDR3 is built from 12 residues. Between the trimmed V and J ends, which lost 10 bases and 2 bases, there was a span of 12 bases. Germline V gene sequence: CDR1 MNHEY, CDR2 SMNVEV (reference sequence). In nucleotides, the CDR3 is TGTGCCACCAACGACACTCCCTACGAGCAGTACTTC. Its translation is CATNDTPYEQYF.

The chain joins TRBV6-4 to TRBJ2-3; weak D call: TRBD2 (7 bases). Germline values: CDR1 MRHNA, CDR2 SNTAGT. Trimming stripped 4 bases from V and 4 bases from J, with 15 bases between. The CDR3 is 15 amino acids. Here the CDR3 reads CASSVHGGPADTQYF. The CDR3 DNA reads as TGTGCCAGCAGTGTCCACGGGGGGCCGGCAGATACGCAGTATTTT.

In DNA form, the CDR3 reads TGTGCCAGTAGTATGGGACGGCGTGGAACCTACGAGCAGTACTTC. Its translation: CASSMGRRGTYEQYF. This rearrangement joins TRBV19 to TRBJ2-7, with D perhaps assigned TRBD1 or TRBD2 (5 bases each). This CDR3 is 15 amino acids long. Per the germline V gene, CDR1 is LNHDA and CDR2 is SQIVND (reference sequence). V was shortened by 3 bases and J by 2 bases, with 14 bases between the two germline ends.

V gene TRBV18 combines with J gene TRBJ1-1; D is ambiguous. Trimming removed 1 base at V and 1 base at J, with 13 bases between. The CDR3 is 16 amino acids. The germline V gene has CDR1 KGHSH and CDR2 LQKENI. CDR3 sequence reads: CASSPRIVRENTEAFF. CDR3 DNA: TGTGCCAGCTCACCACGTATCGTACGGGAGAACACTGAAGCTTTCTTT. The full variable domain, completed using reference TRBV18 and TRBJ1-1, is NAGVMQNPRHLVRRRGQEARLRCSPMKGHSHVYWYRQLPEEGLKFMVYLQKENIIDESGMPKERFSAEFPKEGPSILRIQQVVRGDSAAYFCASSPRIVRENTEAFFGQGTRLTVV.

V is TRBV27 and J is TRBJ1-2, with 8 bases that match TRBD1. Germline CDR1 MNHEY, CDR2 SMNVEV (reference sequence). CDR3 length: 14 amino acids. V shed 7 bases, J shed 4 bases, and the junction held 8 bases outside the gene matches. As DNA, the CDR3 is TGTGCCAGCAAACGGACAGGGACTGGCTATGGCTACACCTTC. This translates into CASKRTGTGYGYTF.

The chain combines TRBV27 with TRBJ2-5; TRBD1 agrees at 8 bases. CDR1 is MNHEY, CDR2 SMNVEV, per germline (reference sequence). Unmatched junction bases numbered 3, after V lost 5 bases and J lost 1 base. There are 14 residues in the CDR3. DNA for the CDR3: TGTGCCAGCAGTAAGACAGGGGTCCAAGAGACCCAGTACTTC. This translates into CASSKTGVQETQYF.

CDR3 nucleotides: TGTGCCAGCAGGGGTACAGGGGGAAACGAGCAGTACTTC. Protein product: CASRGTGGNEQYF. The V call is TRBV5-8, the J call TRBJ2-7, with 8 positions matching TRBD1. The CDR3 covers 13 residues. V dropped 5 bases and J dropped 5; count of bases not matched to a gene: 6. CDR1 is SGHTS, CDR2 YDEGEE, per germline. Complete variable domain (other parts from reference TRBV5-8 and TRBJ2-7): EAGVTQSPTHLIKTRGQQATLRCSPISGHTSVYWYQQALGLGLQFLLWYDEGEERNRGNFPPRFSGRQFPNYSSELNVNALELEDSALYLCASRGTGGNEQYFGPGTRLTVT.

V gene TRBV18 combines with J gene TRBJ1-6; a weak D match, TRBD1 (6 bases). This CDR3 has 14 amino acids. In germline, CDR1 is KGHSH, CDR2 LQKENI. Trimming removed 3 bases from V and 4 bases from J, with 7 bases in between. CDR3 nucleotide sequence: TGTGCCAGCTCACCGGACAGTTATAATTCACCCCTCCACTTT. It codes for CASSPDSYNSPLHF. The whole variable domain, filled in from reference TRBV18 and TRBJ1-6, reads NAGVMQNPRHLVRRRGQEARLRCSPMKGHSHVYWYRQLPEEGLKFMVYLQKENIIDESGMPKERFSAEFPKEGPSILRIQQVVRGDSAAYFCASSPDSYNSPLHFGNGTRLTVT.

The gene calls are TRBV7-8 and TRBJ1-5; weak D call: TRBD1 (6 bases). This CDR3 comprises 16 residues. In germline, CDR1 is SGHVS, CDR2 FQNEAQ. V shed 1 base and J shed 6 bases, with 16 bases lying between them. The CDR3 is CASSLGRGEKGQPQHF. The CDR3 coding sequence is TGTGCCAGCAGCTTAGGAAGGGGGGAGAAAGGTCAGCCCCAGCATTTT.

The rearrangement uses TRBV4-1 and TRBJ1-4; 12 bases align to TRBD1. V was pared by 4 bases and J by 3 bases, with 9 bases of the junction left unmatched. Germline loops: CDR1 MGHRA, CDR2 YSYEKL. There are 18 residues in the CDR3. The DNA for the CDR3 is TGCGCCAGCAGCCCCATGGGACAGGGGGCGAAGGCTAATGAAAAACTGTTTTTT. Its protein is CASSPMGQGAKANEKLFF.

J is TRBJ1-4 and V is TRBV5-6; D is possibly TRBD1 (6 bases). Trimming stripped 6 bases from V and 3 bases from J, with 18 bases between. Per the germline V gene, CDR1 is SGHDT and CDR2 is YYEEEE. The CDR3 spans 16 residues. The DNA for the CDR3 is TGTGCCAGCACTCCAGGGGTCGGTTCGGCTAATGAAAAACTGTTTTTT. Translation: CASTPGVGSANEKLFF.

The rearrangement uses TRBV6-1 and TRBJ1-5; weak D call: TRBD1 (5 bases). Trimming pared 6 bases from V and 3 bases from J, leaving 12 bases between. Germline values: CDR1 MNHNS, CDR2 SASEGT. There are 14 residues in the CDR3. The CDR3: CASSLGPNNQPQHF. Written as DNA, the CDR3 is TGTGCCAGCAGCCTGGGACCGAACAATCAGCCCCAGCATTTT.

This rearrangement joins TRBV5-1 to TRBJ2-2; D is unresolved. Germline values: CDR1 SGHRS, CDR2 YFSETQ. Trimming left V 5 bases short and J 0 bases short, with 17 bases between. CDR3 length: 17 residues. The CDR3 spells CASRTAGYPSNTGELFF. In DNA, the CDR3 is TGCGCCAGCAGAACAGCCGGCTACCCGTCGAACACCGGGGAGCTGTTTTTT.

The chain couples TRBV2 to TRBJ1-6; TRBD1 agrees at 12 bases. Germline assignment: CDR1 SNHLY and CDR2 FYNNEI. The V gene end was trimmed by 9 bases and the J gene end by 2 bases; junction bases not matched to a gene: 2. The length of the CDR3 is 15 residues. The CDR3 DNA sequence: TGTGCCAGGGGGACAGGGGGCCCCTATAATTCACCCCTCCACTTT. It codes for CARGTGGPYNSPLHF.

V and J are TRBV5-5 and TRBJ1-2; a possible D gene is TRBD1 (6 bases). V lost 1 base to trimming and J lost 4 bases, with 20 bases between them. The germline gives CDR1 SGHKS, CDR2 YYEKEE (reference sequence). CDR3 length: 17 residues. In nucleotides, the CDR3 is TGTGCCAGCAGCTTGATTTCCGACAGGTCACTCGTCTATGGCTACACCTTC. This gives the protein CASSLISDRSLVYGYTF.